Each of the 20 T cell receptor beta chains below was sequenced from the same sample in a study of blood T cell repertoires in COVID-19. The repertoire was sequenced with immunoSEQ multiplex PCR; TCRdb's copy has only in-frame clones and lacks some. The sample shows under 90,000 clones, 70% to 90% of them seen only once. The material sequenced was peripheral blood. The receptors were gathered from a woman in her fifties or sixties with COVID-19, enrolled during active disease.

The genes are TRBV7-3 and TRBJ2-1; possibly TRBD2 for D (6 bases). CDR1 and CDR2 (germline): SGHTA, FQGTGA. The CDR3 is 17 residues long. Between the trimmed V and J ends, which lost 0 bases and 2 bases, there was a span of 14 bases. CDR3 sequence: CASSLTGTSRPYNEQFF. The CDR3 DNA reads as TGTGCCAGCAGCTTAACTGGGACTTCTCGACCCTACAATGAGCAGTTCTTC.

This clone has a single count. The V and J genes are TRBV6-4 and TRBJ2-3, with 11 bases fitting TRBD2. The ends lost 4 bases at V and 4 bases at J; junction bases unmatched: 4. Looked up from germline, CDR1 is MRHNA and CDR2 is SNTAGT. This CDR3 is built from 15 residues. The DNA of the CDR3 is TGTGCCAGCAGTGCACTAGCGGGAGCCCCAGATACGCAGTATTTT. Its translation: CASSALAGAPDTQYF.

This chain connects TRBV28 to TRBJ2-6; perhaps TRBD1 as D (5 bases). Per germline, CDR1 MDHEN and CDR2 SYDVKM. Trimming took 5 bases from V and 0 from J, leaving 14 bases between them. There are 17 residues in the CDR3. The CDR3 region is CASSGRWGLSGANVLTF. The CDR3 DNA follows: TGTGCCAGCAGTGGCAGGTGGGGCCTCTCTGGGGCCAACGTCCTGACTTTC.

The V call is TRBV6-5, the J call TRBJ1-1, with 8 positions matching TRBD1. The trim removed 6 bases at V and 12 bases at J, leaving 12 bases unmatched. The CDR3 spans 13 residues. Germline values: CDR1 MNHEY, CDR2 SVGAGI. Written as DNA, the CDR3 is TGTGCCAGCAGACCAACAGGGGGGATATTATCTTTCTTT. Translation gives CASRPTGGILSFF.

The chain couples TRBV19 to TRBJ2-1; the match to TRBD2 covers 7 bases. V shed 7 bases, J shed 6 bases, and the junction held 9 bases outside the gene matches. CDR1 LNHDA and CDR2 SQIVND come from the germline V gene (reference sequence). The CDR3 sequence is 14 residues long. CDR3 nucleotides: TGTGCCAGTAACAAGGGAACTAGCGCCAATGAGCAGTTCTTC. Translation: CASNKGTSANEQFF.

The J gene is TRBJ2-5, the V gene TRBV18; 11 positions agree with TRBD2. Germline CDR1 KGHSH, CDR2 LQKENI. The J segment lost 5 bases and the V segment lost 4 bases, leaving 9 bases of the junction unmatched. The CDR3 is 16 residues long. CDR3 coding DNA: TGTGCCAGCTCACTCTCTATAGCGGGAGGGCAGGAGACCCAGTACTTC. This gives the protein CASSLSIAGGQETQYF.

The V call is TRBV19, the J call TRBJ1-5, with D maybe TRBD1 (6 bases). CDR1 is LNHDA and CDR2 is SQIVND in the germline V gene (reference sequence). The CDR3 sequence is 14 residues long. The V end was cut by 5 bases, the J end by 2 bases, with 10 bases between. As DNA, the CDR3 is TGTGCCAGTAGTCCCCGACAGGGCAATCAGCCCCAGCATTTT. It codes for CASSPRQGNQPQHF.

The CDR3 is CASSIFGSTGELFF. The CDR3 DNA reads TGTGCCAGTAGTATTTTCGGTAGCACCGGGGAGCTGTTTTTT. The chain couples TRBV19 to TRBJ2-2; D is ambiguous. Germline V gives CDR1 LNHDA, CDR2 SQIVND (reference sequence). The V end lost 3 bases, the J end lost 4 bases, and 9 bases lay between the germline ends. The CDR3 has 14 residues.

The sample holds a few counts of this clone. The chain has TRBV3-1 (or the pseudogene TRBV3-2) and TRBJ2-2; tentative D call: TRBD2 (6 bases). V was trimmed by 6 bases and J by 3 bases, leaving 11 bases between them. The CDR3 contains 14 residues. Germline-derived CDR1 and CDR2 are LGHDT and YNNKEL (reference sequence). CDR3 region: CASRRDFDTGELFF. The CDR3, as DNA: TGTGCCAGCAGACGGGACTTTGACACCGGGGAGCTGTTTTTT.

This clone was seen a handful of times. The chain combines TRBV15 with TRBJ1-2; D perhaps matches TRBD1 (6 bases). Germline-derived CDR1 and CDR2 are LNHNV and YYDKDF (reference sequence). This CDR3 has 17 amino acids. Trimming pared 0 bases from V and 2 bases from J, leaving 16 bases between. CDR3 DNA sequence: TGTGCCACCAGCAGAGATATCCTTCAGGGGCCCAACTATGGCTACACCTTC. Translation gives CATSRDILQGPNYGYTF.

V is TRBV4-3 and J is TRBJ2-2; 7 bases are a match to TRBD2. Trimming removed 0 bases from V and 6 bases from J; junction bases left unmatched: 7. The germline CDR1 and CDR2 sequences are LGHNA and YSLEER. The CDR3 loop spans 16 amino acids. The chain's CDR3 is CASSQDPGTTAGELFF. The CDR3 DNA reads TGCGCCAGCAGCCAAGATCCAGGGACTACCGCCGGGGAGCTGTTTTTT.

The V gene is TRBV18, the J gene TRBJ1-4; D is uncertain. Looked up from germline, CDR1 is KGHSH and CDR2 is LQKENI. The CDR3 runs to 13 residues. Trimming stripped 3 bases from V and 7 bases from J, with 9 bases between. The CDR3 sequence is CASSPAGFEKLFF. The CDR3 DNA sequence: TGTGCCAGCTCACCTGCGGGGTTTGAAAAACTGTTTTTT.

The chain is built from TRBV10-3 and TRBJ2-7, with 8 bases lining up with TRBD2. With 8 bases clipped from V and 4 bases from J, the junction kept 10 bases outside the gene matches. Per the germline V gene, CDR1 is ENHRY and CDR2 is SYGVKD. The length of the CDR3 is 14 residues. In nucleotides, the CDR3 is TGTGCCATCCAGGGGAGCGGGAGTGGGTACGAGCAGTACTTC. This encodes CAIQGSGSGYEQYF.

This clone was detected once. The V call is TRBV23-1, the J call TRBJ2-2; TRBD1 agrees at 7 bases. Being an ORF, TRBV23-1 has a function that is uncertain. J lost 3 bases, V lost 4 bases, and 8 bases had no gene match. The CDR3 length is 16 residues. The CDR3 loop reads CASSRSPGQHTGELFF. Written as DNA, the CDR3 is TGCGCCAGCAGTCGATCACCGGGACAGCACACCGGGGAGCTGTTTTTT.

V is TRBV19 and J is TRBJ2-1; tentatively, D is TRBD2 (5 bases). V lost 11 bases to trimming and J lost 0 bases, with 20 bases between them. Germline V gene lookup returns CDR1 LNHDA and CDR2 SQIVND (reference sequence). The CDR3 spans 16 residues. The CDR3 nucleotides read TGTGCCGCCGGCTCGGAGGTAGCTGGCTCCTACAATGAGCAGTTCTTC. Protein sequence: CAAGSEVAGSYNEQFF.

The V gene is TRBV28, the J gene TRBJ2-5, with D perhaps matching TRBD2 (5 bases). Germline V gene sequence: CDR1 MDHEN, CDR2 SYDVKM. Between the trimmed V and J ends, which lost 3 bases and 5 bases, there was a span of 19 bases. CDR3 length equals 16 residues. CDR3 coding DNA: TGTGCCAGCAGTTTGGGAATTGTGGGAGTAGGTGAGACCCAGTACTTC. Translated: CASSLGIVGVGETQYF. Using reference TRBV28 and TRBJ2-5 for the parts outside the CDR3, the full variable domain is DVKVTQSSRYLVKRTGEKVFLECVQDMDHENMFWYRQDPGLGLRLIYFSYDVKMKEKGDIPEGYSVSREKKERFSLILESASTNQTSMYLCASSLGIVGVGETQYFGPGTRLLVL.

The chain has TRBV19 and TRBJ2-3; 10 bases fit TRBD2. The germline CDR1 and CDR2 sequences are LNHDA and SQIVND (reference sequence). The junction had 12 bases not matched to a gene; V was cut back by 2 bases and J by 4 bases. The CDR3 is 18 residues long. DNA for the CDR3: TGTGCCAGTAGTATAATATGGGAGCGGGAGGGCCAGGCAGATACGCAGTATTTT. Its translation: CASSIIWEREGQADTQYF.

In this sample, this clone turned up a few times. The CDR3 DNA reads as TGCAGTGCTAGTCGGGGGGGGCTTCCCTACGAGCAGTACTTC. Its protein is CSASRGGLPYEQYF. The chain couples TRBV20-1 to TRBJ2-7, with TRBD2 matching 8 bases. V lost 3 bases and J lost 2; bases outside the gene matches: 6. CDR3 length: 14 residues. Germline lookup yields CDR1 DFQATT and CDR2 SNEGSKA (reference sequence).

The chain carries TRBV9 and TRBJ2-2; TRBD1 might be the D (6 bases). This CDR3 comprises 17 residues. V was shortened by 3 bases and J by 7 bases, with 22 bases between the two germline ends. Per the germline V gene, CDR1 is SGDLS and CDR2 is YYNGEE. The CDR3 DNA reads as TGTGCCAGCAGCGCGAACTCCAGGGGACCACGGGGCGGGGAGCTGTTTTTT. Its translation: CASSANSRGPRGGELFF.

The J gene is TRBJ2-5, the V gene TRBV15; the D gene is possibly TRBD2 (5 bases). The germline V gene encodes CDR1 LNHNV and CDR2 YYDKDF (reference sequence). Trimming removed 3 bases at V and 5 bases at J, with 16 bases between. The CDR3 length is 15 residues. CDR3 DNA: TGTGCCACCAGCAGGTCCAGCGGAGTCGGGGAGACCCAGTACTTC. It yields the protein CATSRSSGVGETQYF.